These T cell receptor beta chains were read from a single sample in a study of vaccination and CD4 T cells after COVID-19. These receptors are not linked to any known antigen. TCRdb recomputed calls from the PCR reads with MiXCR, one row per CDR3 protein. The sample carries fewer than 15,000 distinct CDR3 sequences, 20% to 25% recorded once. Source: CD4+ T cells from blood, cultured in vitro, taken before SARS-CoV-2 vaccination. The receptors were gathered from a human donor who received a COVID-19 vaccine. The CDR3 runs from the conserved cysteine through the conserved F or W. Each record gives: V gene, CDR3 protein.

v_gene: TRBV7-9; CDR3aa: CALTRETGANVLTF
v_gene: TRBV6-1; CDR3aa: CASSERGGRAKNIQYF
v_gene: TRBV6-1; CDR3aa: CASSEGGGVQGGTEAFF
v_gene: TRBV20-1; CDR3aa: CSASRASGGQGNEQFF
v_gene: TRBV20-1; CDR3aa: CSARSGTPETQYF
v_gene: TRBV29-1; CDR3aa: CSVAASGGGGELFF
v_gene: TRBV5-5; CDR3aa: CASSFGTTSGFNTEAFF
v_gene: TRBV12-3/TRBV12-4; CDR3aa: CASSFRRFSGNTIYF
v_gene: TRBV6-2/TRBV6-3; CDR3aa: CASSSFIGQGLFNGYTF
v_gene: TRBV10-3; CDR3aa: CAISDQRSGEKLFF
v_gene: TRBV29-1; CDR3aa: CSVNSGAYEQYF
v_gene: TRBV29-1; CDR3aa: CSVDGATNTEAFF
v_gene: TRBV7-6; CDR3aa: CASSLGVRGLGETQYF
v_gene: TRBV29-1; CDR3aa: CSVEEWGKDYGYTF
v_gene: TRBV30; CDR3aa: CAWSVSSGGAGEQFF
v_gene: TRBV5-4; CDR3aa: CASSRYRTGQGDTQYF
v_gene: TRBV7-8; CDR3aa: CASSFVSGRGSLYYGYTF
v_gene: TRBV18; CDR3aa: CASSPPRTGTYGYTF
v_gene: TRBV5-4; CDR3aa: CASSFGGNQPQHF
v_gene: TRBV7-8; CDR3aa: CASSLKHVAISNYGYTF
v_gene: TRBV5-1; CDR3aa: CASSGGGTEAFF
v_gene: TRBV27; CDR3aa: CASRDRDGTDTQYF
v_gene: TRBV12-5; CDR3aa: CASGLAPLTLGSNYGYTF
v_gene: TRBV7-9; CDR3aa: CASSLTLTTARNEQFF
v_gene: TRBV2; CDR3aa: CASSGDPDSEQFF
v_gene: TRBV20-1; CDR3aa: CSAGENRPNEKLFF
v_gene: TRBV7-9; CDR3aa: CASSLTRGVAYEQYF
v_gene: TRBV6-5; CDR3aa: CASSSTADYRNTEAFF
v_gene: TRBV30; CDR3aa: CAWSVKGLQPQHF
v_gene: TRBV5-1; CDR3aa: CASSLARAGGTTDTQYF
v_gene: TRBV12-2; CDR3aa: CASRFSSRASFGELFF
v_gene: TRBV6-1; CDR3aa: CASRSGLQETQYF
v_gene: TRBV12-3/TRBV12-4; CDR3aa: CASSYGQRYGYTF
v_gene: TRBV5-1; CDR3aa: CASSLVGLAGYQETQYF
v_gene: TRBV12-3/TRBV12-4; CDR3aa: CASSFPSGGEDTQYF
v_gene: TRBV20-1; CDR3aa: CSARVGGQETSYNSPLHF
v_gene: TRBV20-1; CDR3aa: CSATYRGRDTGELFF
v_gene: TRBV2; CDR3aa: CASSEVRGSGNEQFF
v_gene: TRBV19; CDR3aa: CASSIKADRTYEQYF
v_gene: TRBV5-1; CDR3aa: CASSFVAGGPYNEQFF
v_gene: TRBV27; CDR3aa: CAGSDRPPLGDGYTF
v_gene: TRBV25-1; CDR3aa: CASSELDGEETQYF
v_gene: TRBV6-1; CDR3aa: CASSESHVLTF
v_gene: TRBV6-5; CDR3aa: CASSYDVGPEGGTQYF
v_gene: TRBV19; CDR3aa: CASSMGGENYGYTF
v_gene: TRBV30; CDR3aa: CAWSRDYRPEETQYF
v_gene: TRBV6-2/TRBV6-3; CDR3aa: CANSWGDQPQHF
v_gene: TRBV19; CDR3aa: CASRRGRQGGSTDTQYF
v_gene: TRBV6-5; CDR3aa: CASSYSRRQETQYF
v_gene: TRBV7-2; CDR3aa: CASSPSPPWGGASGELFF
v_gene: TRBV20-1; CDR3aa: CSARRDNRRSSSNQPQHF